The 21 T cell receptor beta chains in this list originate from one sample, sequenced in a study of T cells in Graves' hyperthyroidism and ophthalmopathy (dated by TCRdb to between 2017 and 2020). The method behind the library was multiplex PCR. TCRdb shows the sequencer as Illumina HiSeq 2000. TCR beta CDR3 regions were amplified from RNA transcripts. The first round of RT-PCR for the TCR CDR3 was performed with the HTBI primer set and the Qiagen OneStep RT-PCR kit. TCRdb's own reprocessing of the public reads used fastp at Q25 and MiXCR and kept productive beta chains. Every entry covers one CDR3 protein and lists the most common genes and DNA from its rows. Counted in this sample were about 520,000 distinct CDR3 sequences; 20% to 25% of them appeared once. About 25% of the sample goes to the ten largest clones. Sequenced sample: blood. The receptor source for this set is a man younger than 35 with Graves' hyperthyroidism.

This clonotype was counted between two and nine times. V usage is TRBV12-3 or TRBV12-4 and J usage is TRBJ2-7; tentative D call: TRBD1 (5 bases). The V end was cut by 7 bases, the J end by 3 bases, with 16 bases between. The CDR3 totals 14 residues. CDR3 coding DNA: TGTGCCAGCACAACAGGCAAGGGTTTCTACGAGCAGTACTTC. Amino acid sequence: CASTTGKGFYEQYF.

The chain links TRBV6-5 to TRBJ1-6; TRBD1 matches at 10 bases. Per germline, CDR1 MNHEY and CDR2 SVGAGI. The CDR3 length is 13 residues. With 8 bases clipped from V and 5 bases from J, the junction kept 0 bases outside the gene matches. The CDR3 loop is CASGTGDNSPLHF. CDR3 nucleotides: TGTGCCAGCGGGACAGGGGATAATTCACCCCTCCACTTT.

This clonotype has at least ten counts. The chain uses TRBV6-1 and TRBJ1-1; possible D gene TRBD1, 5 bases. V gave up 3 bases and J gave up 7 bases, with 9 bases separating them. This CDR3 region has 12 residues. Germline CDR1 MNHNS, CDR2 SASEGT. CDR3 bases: TGTGCCAGCAGTGATGTGGGGGGTGAAGCTTTCTTT. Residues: CASSDVGGEAFF.

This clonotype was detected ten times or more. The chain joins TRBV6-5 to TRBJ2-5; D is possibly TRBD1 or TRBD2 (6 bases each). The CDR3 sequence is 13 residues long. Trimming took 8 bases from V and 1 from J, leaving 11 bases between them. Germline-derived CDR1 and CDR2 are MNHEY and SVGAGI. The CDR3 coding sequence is TGTGCCAGCTCATGGGGGGCCCAAGAGACCCAGTACTTC. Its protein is CASSWGAQETQYF.

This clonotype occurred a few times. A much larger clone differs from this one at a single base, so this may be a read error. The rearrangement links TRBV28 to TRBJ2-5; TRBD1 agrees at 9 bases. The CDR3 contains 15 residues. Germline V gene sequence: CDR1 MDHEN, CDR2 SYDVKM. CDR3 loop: CAISWGTGIQETQYF. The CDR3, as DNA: TGTGCCATCAGTTGGGGGACAGGGATTCAAGAGACCCAGTACTTC.

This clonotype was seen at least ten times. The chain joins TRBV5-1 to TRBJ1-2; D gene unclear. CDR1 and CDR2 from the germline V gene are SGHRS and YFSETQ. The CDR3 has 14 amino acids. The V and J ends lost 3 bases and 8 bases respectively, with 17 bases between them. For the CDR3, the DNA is TGCGCCAGCAGCTCCACGGGGATGGCAGGCGGCTACACCTTC. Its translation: CASSSTGMAGGYTF.

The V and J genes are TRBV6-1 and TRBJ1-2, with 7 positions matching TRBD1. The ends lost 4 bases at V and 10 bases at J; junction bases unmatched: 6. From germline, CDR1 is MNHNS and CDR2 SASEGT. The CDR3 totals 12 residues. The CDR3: CASSADRAHYTF. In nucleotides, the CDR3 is TGTGCCAGCAGTGCCGACAGGGCCCACTACACCTTC.

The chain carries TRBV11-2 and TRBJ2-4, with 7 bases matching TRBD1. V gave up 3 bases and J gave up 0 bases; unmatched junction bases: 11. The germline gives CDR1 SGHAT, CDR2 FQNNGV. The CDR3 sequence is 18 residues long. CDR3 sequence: CASSFFLGDSLAKNIQYF. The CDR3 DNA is TGTGCCAGCAGCTTTTTTTTGGGGGACAGCTTAGCCAAAAACATTCAGTACTTC.

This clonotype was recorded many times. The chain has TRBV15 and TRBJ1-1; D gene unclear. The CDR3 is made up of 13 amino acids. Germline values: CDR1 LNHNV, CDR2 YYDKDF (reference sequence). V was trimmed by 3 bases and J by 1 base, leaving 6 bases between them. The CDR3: CATSRNWNTEAFF. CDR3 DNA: TGTGCCACCAGCAGGAACTGGAACACTGAAGCTTTCTTT.

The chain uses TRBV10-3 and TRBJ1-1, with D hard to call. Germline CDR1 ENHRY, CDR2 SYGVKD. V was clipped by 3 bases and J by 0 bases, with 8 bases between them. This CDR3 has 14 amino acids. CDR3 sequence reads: CAISERMMNTEAFF. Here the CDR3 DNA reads TGTGCCATCAGTGAACGGATGATGAACACTGAAGCTTTCTTT.

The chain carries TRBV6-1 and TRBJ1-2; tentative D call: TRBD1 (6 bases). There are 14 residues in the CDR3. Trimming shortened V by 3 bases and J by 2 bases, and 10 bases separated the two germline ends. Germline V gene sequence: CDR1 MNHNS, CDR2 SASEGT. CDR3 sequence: CASSDPTGNYGYTF. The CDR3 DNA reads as TGTGCCAGCAGTGACCCGACAGGAAACTATGGCTACACCTTC.

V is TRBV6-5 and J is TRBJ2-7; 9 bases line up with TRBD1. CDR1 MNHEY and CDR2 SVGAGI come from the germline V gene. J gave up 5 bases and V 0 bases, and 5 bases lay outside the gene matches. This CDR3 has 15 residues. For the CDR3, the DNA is TGTGCCAGCAGTTACTCCGGACAGGGGAGGCACGAGCAGTACTTC. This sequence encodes CASSYSGQGRHEQYF.

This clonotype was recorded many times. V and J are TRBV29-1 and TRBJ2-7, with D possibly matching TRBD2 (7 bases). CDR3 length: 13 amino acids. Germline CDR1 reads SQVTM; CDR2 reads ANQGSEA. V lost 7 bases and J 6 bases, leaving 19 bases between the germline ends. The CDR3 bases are TGCAGCGCCATCGGGGGGCCTTGGGGCGAGCAGTACTTC. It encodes CSAIGGPWGEQYF.

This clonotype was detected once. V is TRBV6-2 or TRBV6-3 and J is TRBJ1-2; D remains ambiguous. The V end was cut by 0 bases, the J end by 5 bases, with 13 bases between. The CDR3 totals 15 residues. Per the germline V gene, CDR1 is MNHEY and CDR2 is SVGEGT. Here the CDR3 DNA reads TGTGCCAGCAGTTACTCTGGGCTCGGGATGTATGGCTACACCTTC. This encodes CASSYSGLGMYGYTF.

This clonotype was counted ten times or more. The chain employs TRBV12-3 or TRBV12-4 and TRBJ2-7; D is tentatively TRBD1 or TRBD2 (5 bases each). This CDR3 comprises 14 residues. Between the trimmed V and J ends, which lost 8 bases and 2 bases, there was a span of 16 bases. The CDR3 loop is CASGKRGTAYEQYF. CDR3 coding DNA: TGTGCCAGCGGGAAACGTGGGACGGCCTACGAGCAGTACTTC.

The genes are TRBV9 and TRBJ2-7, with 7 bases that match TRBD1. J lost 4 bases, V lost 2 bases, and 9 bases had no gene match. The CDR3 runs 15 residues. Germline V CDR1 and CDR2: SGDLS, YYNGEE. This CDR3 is CASSVGTALNYEQYF. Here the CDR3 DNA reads TGTGCCAGCAGCGTGGGGACAGCTCTTAATTACGAGCAGTACTTC. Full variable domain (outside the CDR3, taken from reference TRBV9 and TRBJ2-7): DSGVTQTPKHLITATGQRVTLRCSPRSGDLSVYWYQQSLDQGLQFLIQYYNGEERAKGNILERFSAQQFPDLHSELNLSSLELGDSALYFCASSVGTALNYEQYFGPGTRLTVT.

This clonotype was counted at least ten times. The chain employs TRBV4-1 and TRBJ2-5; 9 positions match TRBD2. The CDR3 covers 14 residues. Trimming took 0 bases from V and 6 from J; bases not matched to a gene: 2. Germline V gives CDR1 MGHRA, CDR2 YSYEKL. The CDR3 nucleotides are TGCGCCAGCAGCCAAGATGCGGGGGGGAAGACCCAGTACTTC. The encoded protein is CASSQDAGGKTQYF.

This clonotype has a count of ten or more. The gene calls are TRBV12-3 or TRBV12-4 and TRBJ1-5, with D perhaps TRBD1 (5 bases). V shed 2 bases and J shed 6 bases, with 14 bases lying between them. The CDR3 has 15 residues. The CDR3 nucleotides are TGTGCCAGCAGTTTATGGCGGGGGGAGGGTCAGCCCCAGCATTTT. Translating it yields CASSLWRGEGQPQHF.

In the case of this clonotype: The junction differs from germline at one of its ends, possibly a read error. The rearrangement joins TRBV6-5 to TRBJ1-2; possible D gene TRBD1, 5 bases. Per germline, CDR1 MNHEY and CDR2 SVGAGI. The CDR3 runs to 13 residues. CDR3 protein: CASSSGLIYGYSF. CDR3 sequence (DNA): TGTGCCAGCAGTTCGGGACTAATCTATGGCTACAGCTTC.

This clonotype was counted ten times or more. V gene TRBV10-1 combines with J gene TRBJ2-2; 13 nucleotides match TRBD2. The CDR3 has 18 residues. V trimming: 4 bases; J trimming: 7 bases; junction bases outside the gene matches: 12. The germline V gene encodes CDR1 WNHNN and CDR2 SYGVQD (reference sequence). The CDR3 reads CASSGLRLAGGLGGELFF. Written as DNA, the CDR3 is TGCGCCAGCAGTGGCCTCCGACTAGCGGGGGGCCTGGGCGGGGAGCTGTTTTTT.

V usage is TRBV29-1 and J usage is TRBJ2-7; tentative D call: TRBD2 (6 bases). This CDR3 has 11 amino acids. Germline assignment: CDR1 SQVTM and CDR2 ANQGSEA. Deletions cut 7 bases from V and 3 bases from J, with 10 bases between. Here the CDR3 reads CSAGGIYEQYF. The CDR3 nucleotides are TGCAGCGCTGGCGGGATCTACGAGCAGTACTTC.